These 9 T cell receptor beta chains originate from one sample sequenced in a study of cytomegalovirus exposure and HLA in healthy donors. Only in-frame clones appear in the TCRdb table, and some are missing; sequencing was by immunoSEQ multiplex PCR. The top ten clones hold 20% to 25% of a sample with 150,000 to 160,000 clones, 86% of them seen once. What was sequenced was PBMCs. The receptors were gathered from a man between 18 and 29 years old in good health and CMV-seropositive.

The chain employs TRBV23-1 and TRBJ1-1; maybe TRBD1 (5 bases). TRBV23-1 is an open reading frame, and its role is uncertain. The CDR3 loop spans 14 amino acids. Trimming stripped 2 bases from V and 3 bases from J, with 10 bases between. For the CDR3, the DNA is TGCGCCAGCAGTCAACAGGGTGTGGACACTGAAGCTTTCTTT. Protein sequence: CASSQQGVDTEAFF.

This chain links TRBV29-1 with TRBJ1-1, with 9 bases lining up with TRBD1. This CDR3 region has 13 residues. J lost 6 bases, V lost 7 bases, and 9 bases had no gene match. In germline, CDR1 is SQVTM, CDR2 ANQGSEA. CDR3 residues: CSGSGTGTSEAFF. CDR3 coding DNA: TGCAGCGGATCCGGGACAGGGACCTCTGAAGCTTTCTTT.

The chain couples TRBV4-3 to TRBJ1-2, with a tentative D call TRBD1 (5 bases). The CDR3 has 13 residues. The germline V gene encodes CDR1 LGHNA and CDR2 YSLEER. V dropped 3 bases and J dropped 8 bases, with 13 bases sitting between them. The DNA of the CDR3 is TGCGCCAGCAGCCAGGCCTCAGGGATCGGCTACACCTTC. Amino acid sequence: CASSQASGIGYTF.

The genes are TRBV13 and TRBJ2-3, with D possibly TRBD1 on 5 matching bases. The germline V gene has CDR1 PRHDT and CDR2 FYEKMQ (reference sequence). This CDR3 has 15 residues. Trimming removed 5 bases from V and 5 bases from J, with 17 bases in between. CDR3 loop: CASSERGPGQDTQYF. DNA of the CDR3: TGTGCCAGCAGCGAACGCGGTCCAGGGCAAGATACGCAGTATTTT.

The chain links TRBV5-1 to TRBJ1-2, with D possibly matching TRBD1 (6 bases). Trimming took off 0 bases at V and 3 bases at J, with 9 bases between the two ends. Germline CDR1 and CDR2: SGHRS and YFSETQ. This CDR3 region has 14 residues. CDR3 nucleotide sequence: TGCGCCAGCAGCTTGGGGGACATATACTATGGCTACACCTTC. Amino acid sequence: CASSLGDIYYGYTF.

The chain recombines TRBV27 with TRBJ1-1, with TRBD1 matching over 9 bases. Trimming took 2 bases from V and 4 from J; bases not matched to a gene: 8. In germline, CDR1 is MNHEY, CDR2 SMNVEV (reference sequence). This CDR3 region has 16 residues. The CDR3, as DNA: TGTGCCAGCAGTTTAGAAGGCACAGGGGGCTTCACTGAAGCTTTCTTT. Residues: CASSLEGTGGFTEAFF.

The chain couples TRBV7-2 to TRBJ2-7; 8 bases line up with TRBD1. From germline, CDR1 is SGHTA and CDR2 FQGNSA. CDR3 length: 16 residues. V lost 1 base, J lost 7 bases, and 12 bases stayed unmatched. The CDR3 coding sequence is TGTGCCAGCAGCTTAGTTTCGGGGCAGGGGGCTGGAGAGCAGTACTTC. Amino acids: CASSLVSGQGAGEQYF.

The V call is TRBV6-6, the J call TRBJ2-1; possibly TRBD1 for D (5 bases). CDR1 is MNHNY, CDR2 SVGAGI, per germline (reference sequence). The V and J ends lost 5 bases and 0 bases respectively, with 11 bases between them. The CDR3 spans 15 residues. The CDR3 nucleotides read TGTGCCAGCAGTCGCAGGGCCAGCTCCTACAATGAGCAGTTCTTC. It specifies CASSRRASSYNEQFF.

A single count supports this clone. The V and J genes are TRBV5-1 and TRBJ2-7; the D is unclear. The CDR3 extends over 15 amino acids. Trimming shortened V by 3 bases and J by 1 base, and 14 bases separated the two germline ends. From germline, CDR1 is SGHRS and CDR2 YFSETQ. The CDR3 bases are TGCGCCAGCAGCTCCTCGCCGGCGGAGTCCTACGAGCAGTACTTC. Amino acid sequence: CASSSSPAESYEQYF.